These T cell receptor beta chains were read from a single sample in a study of blood T cell repertoires in COVID-19. Sequencing was performed with immunoSEQ multiplex PCR; in TCRdb, only in-frame clones are kept and a portion is missing. This table holds 200,000 to 250,000 clones, more than 75% found once. The material sequenced was peripheral blood. The receptors originated from a man aged 45 to 65 who had recovered from COVID-19. Each CDR3 is given with its conserved first and last residue. A D gene is named only where the DNA matches it firmly. Clone size, where shown, is once, few, many, or a class for clones that have expanded.

abundance	d_gene	v_gene	j_gene	CDR3nt	CDR3aa
-	TRBD1	TRBV6-5	TRBJ1-1	TGTGCCAGCCGGGACAGGGAATTAACTGAAGCTTTCTTT	CASRDRELTEAFF
-	-	TRBV6-1	TRBJ1-6	TGTGCCAGCAGTGACAGGGGCGGTAATTCACCCCTCCACTTT	CASSDRGGNSPLHF
-	-	TRBV7-6	TRBJ2-4	TGTGCCAGCAGCCCCGGCGCTAGCCGGACGGACATTCAGTACTTC	CASSPGASRTDIQYF
-	-	TRBV6-1	TRBJ2-4	TGTGCCAGCAGTTCCCAGGGACTGGACAAAAACATTCAGTACTTC	CASSSQGLDKNIQYF
-	-	TRBV19	TRBJ2-7	TGTGCCAGTAGTATAGGAGGGAACTACGAGCAGTACTTC	CASSIGGNYEQYF
-	-	TRBV5-4	TRBJ2-1	TGTGCCAGCAGCAAGGGACTCTTAAATGAGCAGTTCTTC	CASSKGLLNEQFF
once	TRBD1	TRBV28	TRBJ1-1	TGTGCCAGCGCCCCGGACAGGGCCTCTGAAGCTTTCTTT	CASAPDRASEAFF
-	-	TRBV7-2	TRBJ1-1	TGTGCCAGCGGCACTTGGGGCAGAACCACTGAAGCTTTCTTT	CASGTWGRTTEAFF
-	-	TRBV7-9	TRBJ1-1	TGTGCCAGCAGCTTGGCGGACAGTAAAGCTTTCTTT	CASSLADSKAFF
-	-	TRBV10-2	TRBJ1-4	TGCGCCAGCGCGAGCGGTAATGAAAAACTGTTTTTT	CASASGNEKLFF
-	TRBD2	TRBV6-5	TRBJ2-7	TGTGCCAGCAGTCCGACTAGCGTGTACGAGCAGTACTTC	CASSPTSVYEQYF
few	-	TRBV15	TRBJ1-5	TGTGCCACGGGGTCGGGGGGATACCAGCCCCAGCATTTT	CATGSGGYQPQHF
-	TRBD1	TRBV4-1	TRBJ1-4	TGCGCCAGTTTATCCGGGACAGGGTCGCAAATAGGTGAAAAACTGTTTTTT	CASLSGTGSQIGEKLFF
-	-	TRBV3-1/TRBV3-2	TRBJ1-6	TGTGCCAGCAGCCAAGGGGTGAGCGGTAATTCACCCCTCCACTTT	CASSQGVSGNSPLHF
-	TRBD1	TRBV10-2	TRBJ1-1	TGCGCCAGCAGAAAAGGACAGGGAGGGACTGAAGCTTTCTTT	CASRKGQGGTEAFF
-	TRBD2	TRBV28	TRBJ2-4	TGTGCCAGCAGTCTGCTCGGGACTAGCGGGAGTTTCAAAAACATTCAGTACTTC	CASSLLGTSGSFKNIQYF
-	-	TRBV12-3/TRBV12-4	TRBJ1-2	TGTGCCAGCAGTGGACAGCCCTCTTTGGGCTACACCTTC	CASSGQPSLGYTF
-	-	TRBV15	TRBJ1-2	TGTGCCACCAGCAGAGAGGCCCAGACAGGAGGCTATGGCTACACCTTC	CATSREAQTGGYGYTF
few	TRBD2	TRBV27	TRBJ2-7	TGTGCCAGTTCTAGCGGGCTGTCCTACGAGCAGTACTTC	CASSSGLSYEQYF
-	-	TRBV19	TRBJ1-4	TGTGCCACGGGGGAGGGGCAGGGGAATGAAAAACTGTTTTTT	CATGEGQGNEKLFF
-	TRBD2	TRBV27	TRBJ2-5	TGTGCCAGCAGTGCCCTGACTAGCGCCCAAGAGACCCAGTACTTC	CASSALTSAQETQYF
-	TRBD2	TRBV6-1	TRBJ2-5	TGTGCCAGCAGTGACCGACTAGCGAACCAAGAGACCCAGTACTTC	CASSDRLANQETQYF
few	TRBD1	TRBV5-1	TRBJ1-4	TGCGCCAGCACCTTCGGGGACAGGGGTGAAAAACTGTTTTTT	CASTFGDRGEKLFF
once	TRBD2	TRBV7-6	TRBJ2-3	TGTGCCAGCAGCGCATACCCTAGCGGGTACACAGATACGCAGTATTTT	CASSAYPSGYTDTQYF
-	TRBD1	TRBV7-2	TRBJ1-4	TGTGCCAGCAGCTTGTTGGGACAGCCTTATGAAAAACTGTTTTTT	CASSLLGQPYEKLFF